A selection of T cell receptor beta chains follows, all from one sample in a study of lung T cells in sarcoidosis with Löfgren's syndrome. From the reads, TCRdb called clonotypes with MiXCR, one entry per CDR3 protein. This table holds 50,000 to 65,000 distinct CDR3 sequences, 20% to 25% found once. The sample comprised CD4+ T cells from PBMCs. The receptors were gathered from a human donor with sarcoidosis (Löfgren's syndrome or another form), or a control subject (not recorded which). Both conserved end residues are part of each CDR3. Fields, in order: CDR3 protein, V gene.

cdr3_aa: CASSLTRQETQYF
v_call: TRBV18

cdr3_aa: CASSPREGDNQPQHF
v_call: TRBV7-9

cdr3_aa: CSASPTDTQYF
v_call: TRBV20-1

cdr3_aa: CASSVTDAQYF
v_call: TRBV2

cdr3_aa: CASSFGQGKRTDTQYF
v_call: TRBV12-3/TRBV12-4

cdr3_aa: CSAPNSRQGIYYEQYF
v_call: TRBV20-1

cdr3_aa: CASSPESGLAGYNEQFF
v_call: TRBV11-3

cdr3_aa: CASSSGPSNQPQHF
v_call: TRBV7-9

cdr3_aa: CASSQVAAGGYGEQFF
v_call: TRBV4-2

cdr3_aa: CASSLSSTGWNEQFF
v_call: TRBV12-3/TRBV12-4

cdr3_aa: CASSSYRDTEAFF
v_call: TRBV6-8

cdr3_aa: CASSPASGVRQETQYF
v_call: TRBV5-1

cdr3_aa: CASSLALAGLQNTQYF
v_call: TRBV12-3/TRBV12-4

cdr3_aa: CASSSGQFDQPQHF
v_call: TRBV28

cdr3_aa: CASSQDRGKPNTEAFF
v_call: TRBV4-1

cdr3_aa: CASSSQGAGSSTDTQYF
v_call: TRBV7-2

cdr3_aa: CASSGGTEAFF
v_call: TRBV2

cdr3_aa: CSAGLASYEQYF
v_call: TRBV20-1

cdr3_aa: CASSLRQGGTEAFF
v_call: TRBV5-1

cdr3_aa: CASIPRGSSYNEQFF
v_call: TRBV19

cdr3_aa: CASGLTQAGTQYF
v_call: TRBV12-5

cdr3_aa: CSVEATDTQYF
v_call: TRBV29-1

cdr3_aa: CASSLGAGHSYEQYF
v_call: TRBV7-8

cdr3_aa: CASSLGQRGYTF
v_call: TRBV7-9

cdr3_aa: CASRAGMNTEAFF
v_call: TRBV5-6

cdr3_aa: CSARQLAGVGNEQFF
v_call: TRBV20-1

cdr3_aa: CASSSFGQLPYEQYF
v_call: TRBV28

cdr3_aa: CASSFWGEKTQYF
v_call: TRBV12-3/TRBV12-4

cdr3_aa: CASGVRAASNQPQHF
v_call: TRBV12-3/TRBV12-4

cdr3_aa: CASSYGTSNEQFF
v_call: TRBV6-6

cdr3_aa: CASSLARTSRFF
v_call: TRBV7-2

cdr3_aa: CASSLGGNTGELFF
v_call: TRBV11-2

cdr3_aa: CASRGLYEQYF
v_call: TRBV2

cdr3_aa: CSARKAGQLFF
v_call: TRBV20-1

cdr3_aa: CASSPLVDTQYF
v_call: TRBV18

cdr3_aa: CASGSGTAETQYF
v_call: TRBV12-5

cdr3_aa: CASSQRTRNEQFF
v_call: TRBV3-1

cdr3_aa: CASRVRETQETQYF
v_call: TRBV11-2

cdr3_aa: CASNEQGGQPQHF
v_call: TRBV2

cdr3_aa: CASSRQGVEYNEQFF
v_call: TRBV5-4

cdr3_aa: CASSYLGLGPNTEAFF
v_call: TRBV6-2/TRBV6-3

cdr3_aa: CSARQGAASYNEQFF
v_call: TRBV20-1

cdr3_aa: CASSAGQGKDISEKLFF
v_call: TRBV6-1

cdr3_aa: CASSSAYSYNEQFF
v_call: TRBV19

cdr3_aa: CSVAGSNQPQHF
v_call: TRBV29-1

cdr3_aa: CASSQVETQYF
v_call: TRBV14

cdr3_aa: CASSPWVVSHTETFF
v_call: TRBV27

cdr3_aa: CASSWVRETQYF
v_call: TRBV7-2

cdr3_aa: CASSALGTYEQYF
v_call: TRBV25-1

cdr3_aa: CASSLLGRYGYSF
v_call: TRBV7-2